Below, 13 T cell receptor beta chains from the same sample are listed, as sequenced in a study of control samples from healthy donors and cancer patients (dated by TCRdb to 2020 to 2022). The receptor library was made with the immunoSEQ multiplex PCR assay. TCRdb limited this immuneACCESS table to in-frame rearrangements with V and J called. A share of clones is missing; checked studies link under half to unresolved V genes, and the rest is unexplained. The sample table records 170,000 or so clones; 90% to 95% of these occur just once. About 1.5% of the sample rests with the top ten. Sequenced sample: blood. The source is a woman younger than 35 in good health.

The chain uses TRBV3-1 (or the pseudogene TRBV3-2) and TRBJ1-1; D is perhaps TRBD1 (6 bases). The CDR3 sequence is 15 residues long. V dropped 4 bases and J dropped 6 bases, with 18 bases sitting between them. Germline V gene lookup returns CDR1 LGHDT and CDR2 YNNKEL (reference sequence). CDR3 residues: CASSRTPGGPPEAFF. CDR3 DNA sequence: TGTGCCAGCAGCCGTACACCCGGGGGCCCCCCTGAAGCTTTCTTT.

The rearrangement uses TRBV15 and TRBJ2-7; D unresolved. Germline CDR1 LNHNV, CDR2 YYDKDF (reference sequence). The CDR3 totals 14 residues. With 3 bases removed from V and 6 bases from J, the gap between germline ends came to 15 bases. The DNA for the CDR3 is TGTGCCACCAGCAGGGACCTCGGAGATCCCGAGCAGTACTTC. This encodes CATSRDLGDPEQYF.

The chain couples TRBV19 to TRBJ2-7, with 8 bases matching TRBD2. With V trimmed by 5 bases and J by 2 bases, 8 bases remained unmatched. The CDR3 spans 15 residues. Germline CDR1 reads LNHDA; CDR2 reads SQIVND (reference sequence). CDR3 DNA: TGTGCCAGTAGTGCCCGAGCGGGGGCCACCTACGAGCAGTACTTC. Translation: CASSARAGATYEQYF.

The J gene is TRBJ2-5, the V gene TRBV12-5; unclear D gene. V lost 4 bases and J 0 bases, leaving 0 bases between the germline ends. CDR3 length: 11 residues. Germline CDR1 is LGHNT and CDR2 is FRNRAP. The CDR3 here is CASGYQETQYF. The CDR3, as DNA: TGTGCTAGTGGTTACCAAGAGACCCAGTACTTC.

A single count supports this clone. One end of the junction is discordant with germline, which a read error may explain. The CDR3 reads CASRPDRVSHEQYF. Written as DNA, the CDR3 is TGTGCCAGCAGGCCGGACAGGGTCTCCCACGAGCAGTACTTC. The genes are TRBV6-4 and TRBJ2-7; 8 bases map to TRBD1. In germline, CDR1 is MRHNA, CDR2 SNTAGT. The CDR3 totals 14 residues.

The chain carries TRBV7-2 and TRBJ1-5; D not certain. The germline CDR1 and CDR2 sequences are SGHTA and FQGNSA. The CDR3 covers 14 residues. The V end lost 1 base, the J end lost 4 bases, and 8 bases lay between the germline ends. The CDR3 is CASSLERGNQPQHF. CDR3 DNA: TGTGCCAGCAGCTTAGAGCGGGGTAATCAGCCCCAGCATTTT.

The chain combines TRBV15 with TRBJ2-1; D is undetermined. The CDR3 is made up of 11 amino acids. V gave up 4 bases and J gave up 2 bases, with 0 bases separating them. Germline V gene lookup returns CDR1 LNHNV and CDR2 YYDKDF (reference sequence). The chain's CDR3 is CATSTYNEQFF. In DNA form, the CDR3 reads TGTGCCACCAGCACCTACAATGAGCAGTTCTTC.

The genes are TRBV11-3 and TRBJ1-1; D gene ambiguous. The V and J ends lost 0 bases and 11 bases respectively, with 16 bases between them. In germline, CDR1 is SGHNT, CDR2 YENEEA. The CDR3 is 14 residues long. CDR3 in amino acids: CASSLDRWALSAFF. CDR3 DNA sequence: TGTGCCAGCAGCTTAGATCGGTGGGCATTATCGGCTTTCTTT. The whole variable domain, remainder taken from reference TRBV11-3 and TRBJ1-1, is EAGVVQSPRYKIIEKKQPVAFWCNPISGHNTLYWYLQNLGQGPELLIRYENEEAVDDSQLPKDRFSAERLKGVDSTLKIQPAELGDSAVYLCASSLDRWALSAFFGQGTRLTVV.

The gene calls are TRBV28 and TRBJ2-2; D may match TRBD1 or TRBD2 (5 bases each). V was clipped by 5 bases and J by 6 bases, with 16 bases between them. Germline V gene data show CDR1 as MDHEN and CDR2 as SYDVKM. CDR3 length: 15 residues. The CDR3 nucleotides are TGTGCCAGCAGTAATCTGGGGGTAGGCGCCGGGGAGCTGTTTTTT. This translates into CASSNLGVGAGELFF.

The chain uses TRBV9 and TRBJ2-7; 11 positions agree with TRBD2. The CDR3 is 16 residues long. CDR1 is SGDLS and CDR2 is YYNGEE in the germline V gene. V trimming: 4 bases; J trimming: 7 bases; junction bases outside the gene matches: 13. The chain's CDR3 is CASSPRVAGGRQEQYF. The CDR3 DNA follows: TGTGCCAGCAGCCCCCGGGTAGCGGGGGGGCGTCAGGAGCAGTACTTC.

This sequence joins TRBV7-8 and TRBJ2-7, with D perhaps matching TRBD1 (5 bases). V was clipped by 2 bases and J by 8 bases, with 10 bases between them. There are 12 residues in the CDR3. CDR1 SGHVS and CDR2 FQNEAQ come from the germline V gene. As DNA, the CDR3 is TGTGCCAGCAGCTTAATGGGGCAACAGCAGTACTTC. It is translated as CASSLMGQQQYF.

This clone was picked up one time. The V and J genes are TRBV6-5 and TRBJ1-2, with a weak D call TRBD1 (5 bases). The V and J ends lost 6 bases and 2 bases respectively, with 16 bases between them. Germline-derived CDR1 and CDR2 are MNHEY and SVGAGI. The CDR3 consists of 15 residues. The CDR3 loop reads CASSPPGTANYGYTF. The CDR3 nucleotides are TGTGCCAGCAGCCCCCCCGGGACGGCCAACTATGGCTACACCTTC.

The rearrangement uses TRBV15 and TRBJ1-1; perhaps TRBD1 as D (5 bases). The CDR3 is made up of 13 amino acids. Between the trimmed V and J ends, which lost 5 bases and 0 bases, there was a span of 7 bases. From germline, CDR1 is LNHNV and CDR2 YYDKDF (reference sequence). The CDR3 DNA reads TGTGCCACCAGCCTGACAGTGAACACTGAAGCTTTCTTT. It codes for CATSLTVNTEAFF.